The clone carrying this TCR beta chain was found many times. No antigen is known for it. The data derive from a study of type 1 and type 2 diabetes patients. Study-level information: A total of about 19 million paired-end reads came from the whole study. Study-wide points: With limited T2D and control samples, some T1D-only expanded clones may not be T1D-specific.

PCR was run on genomic DNA. The TCR beta CDR3 region was amplified using 30 forward and 13 reverse primers. TCRdb analysed the multiplex PCR reads with MiXCR anew, one entry per CDR3 protein. Among under 300,000 distinct CDR3 sequences listed, approximately 50% were seen once. The CDR3 has 15 residues. Deletions cut 7 bases from V and 2 bases from J, with 18 bases between. The germline gives CDR1 SNHLY, CDR2 FYNNEI. V usage is TRBV2 and J usage is TRBJ2-7; D is perhaps TRBD1 or TRBD2 (5 bases each). The material sequenced was peripheral blood mononuclear cells (PBMCs). The receptor comes from a man between 18 and 35 years old with type 2 diabetes. CDR3 in DNA: TGTGCCAGCAACTCCATCCGAACGGGGCCCTACGAGCAGTACTTC. The encoded protein is CASNSIRTGPYEQYF.